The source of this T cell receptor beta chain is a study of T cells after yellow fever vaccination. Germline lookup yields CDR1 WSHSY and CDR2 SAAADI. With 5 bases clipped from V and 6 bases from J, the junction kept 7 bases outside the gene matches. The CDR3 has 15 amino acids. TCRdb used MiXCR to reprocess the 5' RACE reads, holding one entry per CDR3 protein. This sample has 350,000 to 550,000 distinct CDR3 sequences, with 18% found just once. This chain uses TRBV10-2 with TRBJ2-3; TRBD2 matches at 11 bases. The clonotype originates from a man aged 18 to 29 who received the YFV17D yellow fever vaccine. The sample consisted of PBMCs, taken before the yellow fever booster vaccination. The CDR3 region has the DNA TGCGCCAGCAGTCAATCACTAGCGGGGGCCGATACGCAGTATTTT. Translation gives CASSQSLAGADTQYF.